What follows describes a single T cell receptor beta chain. Antigen: not known. This specimen comes from a study of shared clonotypes between healthy human individuals. Study-level information: The study used three CD4 naive, three CD4 memory, two CD8 naive and one CD8 memory plate per donor.

With 4 bases removed from V and 3 bases from J, the gap between germline ends came to 12 bases. Germline CDR1 is MDHEN and CDR2 is SYDVKM. CDR3 length equals 14 residues. Using approximately 200 ng DNA, 30,000 or so T cell genomes, the sorted-subset replicate PCRs were run. The data were produced by immunoSEQ multiplex PCR, yet TCRdb's version contains in-frame clones alone and is incomplete. The repertoire holds 1.6 million or so clones, with approximately 98.5% as singletons. Study observations and caveats: The generation probabilities recorded for non-shared clonotypes fell below those of clonotypes shared by all four donors.

The study separated CD4+ cells into CD45RA+ naive and CD45RA-negative memory subsets. V is TRBV28 and J is TRBJ2-5, with D unresolved. What was sequenced was naive CD4+ T cells sorted from blood. Subset specified: CD45RA+ positively selected. The clonotype originates from a man under 40 in good health. In DNA form, the CDR3 reads TGTGCCAGCAGTTCCCCTTCCTTTAAAGAGACCCAGTACTTC. Translation: CASSSPSFKETQYF.